This T cell receptor (beta chain) comes out of a study of post-analysis software for immune sequencing data. Study summary: Recorded subtypes: relapsing-remitting, secondary progressive, progressive-relapsing; some patients unannotated.

This CDR3 contains 12 residues. V dropped 5 bases and J dropped 2 bases, with 6 bases sitting between them. Regarding the study as a whole: Compared with controls, patients showed significantly lower normalized Chao1 diversity. Elevated frequency relative to controls characterized four or five TRBV segments in patients, TRBV5-6, TRBV5-1 and TRBV20-1 among them. Same-batch samples co-clustered strongly by F measure.

Presence of unique molecular identifiers characterized the TCR beta cDNA libraries. The yield from approximately 1 to 10 million T cells was 500,000 or so cDNA molecules in total. Each CDR3 protein is one row after TCRdb ran MiXCR on the PCR reads. The data contain about 170,000 distinct CDR3 sequences, roughly 31% of them singletons. Comments on this clonotype: Its antigen is not identified.

The V gene is TRBV12-3 or TRBV12-4, the J gene TRBJ1-2, with D unresolved. Sequenced material: blood. The sequence was collected from a girl between 5 and 17 years old with multiple sclerosis. CDR3 nucleotides: TGTGCCAGCAGTACCCGGAACTATGGCTACACCTTC. Its protein product is CASSTRNYGYTF.